These T cell receptor beta chains were read from a single sample in a study of cytomegalovirus exposure and HLA in healthy donors. The data were produced by immunoSEQ multiplex PCR, yet TCRdb's version contains in-frame clones alone and is incomplete. Here the sample spans fewer than 150,000 clones, around 90% being singletons. Sequencing was carried out using PBMCs. The receptors here all came from a young woman in good health and CMV-seropositive. Each CDR3 is given with its conserved first and last residue. The D gene is left open where the match is weak. For some rows the clone size is stated as once, few or many, or as a class when expanded; others skip it.

-,TRBV11-2,TRBJ2-1,-,CASSIGGYSYNEQFF,TGTGCCAGCAGCATTGGCGGGTACTCCTACAATGAGCAGTTCTTC
TRBD1,TRBV7-9,TRBJ1-1,-,CASSLIGRDRRRIEAFF,TGTGCCAGCAGCTTAATAGGTCGGGACAGGAGAAGGATTGAAGCTTTCTTT
-,TRBV6-1,TRBJ2-3,-,CASRRSRDTQYF,TGTGCCAGCAGGCGATCTAGGGATACGCAGTATTTT
TRBD2,TRBV5-1,TRBJ2-2,once,CASSLAAGALLPTGELFF,TGCGCCAGCAGCTTGGCAGCGGGAGCCCTTCTTCCCACCGGGGAGCTGTTTTTT
TRBD2,TRBV7-3,TRBJ2-7,-,CASSLYGGRAGNEQYF,TGTGCCAGCAGCTTATACGGCGGGAGGGCCGGAAACGAGCAGTACTTC
-,TRBV5-6,TRBJ1-5,-,CASSRRTLNQPQHF,TGTGCCAGCAGCAGGAGGACTCTCAATCAGCCCCAGCATTTT
TRBD2,TRBV7-9,TRBJ2-1,few,CASSLGGLAANEQFF,TGTGCCAGCAGCTTAGGGGGACTAGCGGCCAATGAGCAGTTCTTC
-,TRBV5-4,TRBJ1-6,-,CASRKQGSYNSPLHF,TGTGCCAGCCGGAAACAGGGATCCTATAATTCACCCCTCCACTTT
TRBD2,TRBV7-3,TRBJ2-3,-,CASRRAGGTDTQYF,TGTGCCAGCAGAAGGGCGGGGGGCACAGATACGCAGTATTTT
-,TRBV28,TRBJ1-1,-,CASSLGLGRGRSEAFF,TGTGCCAGCAGTTTGGGCTTGGGCAGGGGAAGGTCTGAAGCTTTCTTT
TRBD2,TRBV20-1,TRBJ2-3,-,CSAPRGVTQYF,TGCAGTGCCCCCCGGGGGGTTACGCAGTATTTT
-,TRBV28,TRBJ1-5,-,CASSYGEGTIGKHF,TGTGCCAGCAGTTACGGGGAGGGTACAATAGGGAAGCATTTT
-,TRBV5-1,TRBJ1-5,-,CASSPGLASSNQPQHF,TGCGCCAGCAGTCCCGGACTTGCCTCGAGCAATCAGCCCCAGCATTTT
-,TRBV19,TRBJ1-4,-,CASMHRATNEKLFF,TGTGCCAGTATGCACCGAGCAACTAATGAAAAACTGTTTTTT
TRBD2,TRBV2,TRBJ2-1,-,CASALAGGLEQFF,TGTGCCAGCGCTCTAGCGGGGGGGCTGGAGCAGTTCTTC
TRBD2,TRBV7-3,TRBJ2-1,-,CASSLNGLAGNEQFF,TGTGCCAGCAGCCTAAACGGACTAGCTGGGAATGAGCAGTTCTTC
TRBD1,TRBV19,TRBJ1-5,-,CATTGERNQPQHF,TGTGCCACCACAGGGGAACGTAATCAGCCCCAGCATTTT
TRBD1,TRBV12-5,TRBJ1-5,-,CASGLGEDRELGPGNQPQHF,TGTGCTAGTGGTTTGGGAGAGGACAGGGAACTAGGTCCGGGCAATCAGCCCCAGCATTTT
-,TRBV6-6,TRBJ2-3,-,CASSYSQGSTDTQYF,TGTGCCAGCAGTTACTCGCAGGGTAGCACAGATACGCAGTATTTT
-,TRBV7-9,TRBJ2-7,-,CASSNPTSLREQYF,TGTGCCAGCAGCAATCCGACTAGTCTGAGGGAGCAGTACTTC
-,TRBV6-6,TRBJ1-5,-,CASSYSQGRQPQHF,TGTGCCAGCAGTTACTCGCAGGGAAGACAGCCCCAGCATTTT
-,TRBV6-5,TRBJ1-5,-,CASTRYQPQHF,TGTGCCAGCACGAGATATCAGCCCCAGCATTTT
TRBD2,TRBV29-1,TRBJ2-7,-,CSVESGLGYEQYF,TGCAGCGTTGAATCGGGACTAGGCTACGAGCAGTACTTC
-,TRBV27,TRBJ1-2,-,CASGISLGHGYTF,TGTGCCAGCGGGATTTCATTGGGGCATGGCTACACCTTC
-,TRBV2,TRBJ2-5,once,CASRWAGIQYF,TGTGCCAGCCGTTGGGCGGGGATCCAGTACTTC
TRBD2,TRBV4-1,TRBJ2-1,-,CASSQEHGLAGGQFF,TGCGCCAGCAGCCAAGAACACGGACTAGCGGGAGGGCAGTTCTTC
-,TRBV5-1,TRBJ2-7,-,CASSPDGNYEQYF,TGCGCCAGCAGTCCGGACGGGAACTACGAGCAGTACTTC
-,TRBV9,TRBJ1-3,-,CASSASGTRGNTIYF,TGTGCCAGCAGCGCCAGCGGGACACGTGGAAACACCATATATTTT
-,TRBV4-3,TRBJ1-3,-,CASSQDILTGNTIYF,TGCGCCAGCAGCCAAGATATACTCACCGGAAACACCATATATTTT
-,TRBV27,TRBJ2-2,-,CASTPHPRVGGELFF,TGTGCCAGCACTCCACACCCCAGGGTGGGCGGGGAGCTGTTTTTT
-,TRBV19,TRBJ2-7,few,CASSTGSESPYEQYF,TGTGCCAGTAGTACCGGTAGCGAGAGTCCCTACGAGCAGTACTTC
-,TRBV18,TRBJ1-4,-,CASSPRHTNEKLFF,TGTGCCAGCTCACCACGTCATACTAATGAAAAACTGTTTTTT
TRBD1,TRBV19,TRBJ1-1,-,CASSIPTGGRTEAFF,TGTGCCAGTAGTATACCCACAGGGGGTCGAACTGAAGCTTTCTTT
TRBD1,TRBV29-1,TRBJ1-5,-,CSVIPGTGNQPQHF,TGCAGCGTGATACCCGGGACAGGGAACCAGCCCCAGCATTTT
-,TRBV5-1,TRBJ1-2,-,CASTPGGTYGYTF,TGCGCCAGCACCCCCGGGGGGACCTATGGCTACACCTTC
TRBD1,TRBV30,TRBJ2-7,-,CAWSVQAGGYEQYF,TGTGCCTGGAGTGTACAGGCAGGGGGCTACGAGCAGTACTTC
-,TRBV28,TRBJ1-5,-,CASTGGGVRQPQHF,TGTGCCAGCACCGGAGGAGGGGTCCGACAGCCCCAGCATTTT
TRBD1,TRBV25-1,TRBJ1-6,-,CASRQGGDSPLHF,TGTGCCAGCCGACAGGGGGGAGATTCACCCCTCCACTTT
TRBD2,TRBV19,TRBJ2-1,-,CASSISGGRAYNEQFF,TGTGCCAGTAGTATATCAGGCGGGAGGGCCTACAATGAGCAGTTCTTC
-,TRBV7-2,TRBJ2-5,-,CASSLGQRSQETQYF,TGTGCCAGCAGCTTAGGACAGAGATCTCAAGAGACCCAGTACTTC
-,TRBV15,TRBJ1-1,-,CATSRDRRDTEAFF,TGTGCCACCAGCAGAGATCGGAGGGACACTGAAGCTTTCTTT
-,TRBV7-9,TRBJ1-2,-,CASSLVSDNYGYTF,TGTGCCAGCAGCTTAGTGTCAGATAACTATGGCTACACCTTC
TRBD1,TRBV5-1,TRBJ2-1,-,CASSGGQGSNEQFF,TGCGCCAGCAGCGGGGGACAGGGTTCCAATGAGCAGTTCTTC